This TCR beta chain stems from a study of blood T cell repertoires in COVID-19. Study at large: Samples taken during acute and convalescent COVID-19 were collected in the United States, Italy and Spain. T cells, B-cell-depleted T cells, or PBMCs provided the cDNA or gDNA that served as material.

Germline V CDR1 and CDR2: SGDLS, YYNGEE. Between the trimmed V and J ends, which lost 0 bases and 3 bases, there was a span of 13 bases. This CDR3 is built from 16 residues. Per the original methods: Reference gene primer amplification gave estimated nucleated cell counts. The protocol was immunoSEQ multiplex PCR, while the TCRdb copy is restricted to in-frame clones and leaves out a portion. From that table come the V and J calls and clone size; the DNA was used to work out D and trimming. The table has about 220,000 clones, around 84% seen once. The chain is built from TRBV9 and TRBJ2-1; D may be TRBD1 (5 bases). The sequenced sample was peripheral blood. The sequence derives from a man between 50 and 59 years old with active or convalescent COVID-19. The CDR3 reads CASSVGNRGYYNEQFF. CDR3 sequence (DNA): TGTGCCAGCAGCGTAGGGAATAGGGGCTACTACAATGAGCAGTTCTTC.